Each of the 28 T cell receptor beta chains below was sequenced from the same sample in a study of immune evolution from preneoplasia to lung adenocarcinoma (dated by TCRdb to the early 2020s). The receptor library was made with the immunoSEQ multiplex PCR assay. TCRdb holds this immuneACCESS table with in-frame rearrangements only. Some clones are missing; in checked studies, unresolved V genes explain under half, and the rest has no known cause. This sample comprises 9,500 to 15,000 clones, over 65% of them detected only once. In total, the top ten clones hold about 3.8% of the sample. Specimen: FFPE tissue from an adenomatous hyperplasia lung lesion. In light of the paper, this sample's cell subset or site label describes: atypical adenomatous hyperplasia (AAH), lung preneoplasia. These receptors all come from a person aged 50-75 years with lung adenocarcinoma.

The chain uses TRBV28 and TRBJ1-1, with TRBD1 identical over 8 bases. The CDR3 consists of 13 residues. The ends lost 4 bases at V and 7 bases at J; junction bases unmatched: 5. CDR1 MDHEN and CDR2 SYDVKM come from the germline V gene. The CDR3, as DNA: TGTGCCAGCAGTTCCCGGACAGGGCTTGAAGCTTTCTTT. Its protein is CASSSRTGLEAFF.

The chain is built from TRBV6-1 and TRBJ1-5; TRBD1 might be the D (5 bases). Trimming left V 2 bases short and J 4 bases short, with 6 bases between. Germline-derived CDR1 and CDR2 are MNHNS and SASEGT. The CDR3 covers 13 residues. The DNA for the CDR3 is TGTGCCAGCAGTGAACAGGGAAATCAGCCCCAGCATTTT. Amino acid sequence: CASSEQGNQPQHF.

This chain connects TRBV2 to TRBJ2-1; D possibly matches TRBD1 or TRBD2 (6 bases each). The germline V gene has CDR1 SNHLY and CDR2 FYNNEI. There are 14 residues in the CDR3. The V end was cut by 10 bases, the J end by 7 bases, with 20 bases between. CDR3 in amino acids: CATQEGGLLNEQFF. The CDR3 nucleotides read TGTGCCACCCAAGAGGGGGGTCTGTTAAATGAGCAGTTCTTC.

The chain has TRBV6-1 and TRBJ1-2, with D tentatively TRBD1 (5 bases). V was clipped by 3 bases and J by 5 bases, with 7 bases between them. The V gene's germline CDR1 is MNHNS and CDR2 SASEGT. There are 12 residues in the CDR3. The CDR3 here is CASSESGYGYTF. DNA of the CDR3: TGTGCCAGCAGTGAGTCAGGGTATGGCTACACCTTC.

The rearrangement links TRBV18 to TRBJ2-5; tentatively, D is TRBD2 (6 bases). CDR1 is KGHSH, CDR2 LQKENI, per germline. V gave up 0 bases and J gave up 2 bases, with 10 bases separating them. CDR3 length equals 15 residues. Here the CDR3 reads CASSPPASAQETQYF. The CDR3 DNA sequence: TGTGCCAGCTCACCACCTGCTAGCGCTCAAGAGACCCAGTACTTC.

The chain is built from TRBV28 and TRBJ1-1, with 8 bases matching TRBD1. J lost 0 bases, V lost 6 bases, and 12 bases had no gene match. The V gene's germline CDR1 is MDHEN and CDR2 SYDVKM. This CDR3 has 17 residues. The CDR3 DNA reads TGTGCCAGCAGCCAACAGGGGGTCATCACTATGAACACTGAAGCTTTCTTT. Translated: CASSQQGVITMNTEAFF.

The chain links TRBV5-1 to TRBJ2-1; D gene unclear. The CDR3 is 14 amino acids. Germline values: CDR1 SGHRS, CDR2 YFSETQ. V was pared by 2 bases and J by 0 bases, with 6 bases between. The CDR3 coding sequence is TGCGCCAGCAGCTTCTTTGGCTCCTACAATGAGCAGTTCTTC. Translated, it gives CASSFFGSYNEQFF.

This clone was detected only once. The chain uses TRBV5-1 and TRBJ2-6; D not certain. This CDR3 has 14 residues. Trimming took 5 bases from V and 1 from J, leaving 7 bases between them. The germline V gene encodes CDR1 SGHRS and CDR2 YFSETQ. In DNA, the CDR3 is TGCGCCAGCAGGGGTACATCTGGGGCCAACGTCCTGACTTTC. It specifies CASRGTSGANVLTF.

The rearrangement uses TRBV5-1 and TRBJ2-7; 8 nucleotides match TRBD2. The CDR3 is made up of 16 amino acids. Germline lookup yields CDR1 SGHRS and CDR2 YFSETQ. Trimming at V came to 3 bases and at J to 6 bases, leaving 14 bases not matched to a gene. The CDR3 DNA reads TGCGCCAGCAGCTCTCGGGGGGGCGTTCCGACCAGCGAGCAGTACTTC. It is translated as CASSSRGGVPTSEQYF.

V and J are TRBV5-1 and TRBJ2-7; 7 bases line up with TRBD2. CDR1 SGHRS and CDR2 YFSETQ come from the germline V gene. CDR3 length equals 15 residues. The trim removed 3 bases at V and 0 bases at J, leaving 6 bases unmatched. CDR3 nucleotide sequence: TGCGCCAGCAGCTCGAGCGGGGTTAGCTCCTACGAGCAGTACTTC. Residues: CASSSSGVSSYEQYF. Filled out from reference TRBV5-1 and TRBJ2-7, the complete variable domain reads KAGVTQTPRYLIKTRGQQVTLSCSPISGHRSVSWYQQTPGQGLQFLFEYFSETQRNKGNFPGRFSGRQFSNSRSEMNVSTLELGDSALYLCASSSSGVSSYEQYFGPGTRLTVT.

This clone was found a few times. This chain uses TRBV5-5 with TRBJ2-7, with TRBD1 matching 10 bases. V shed 5 bases, J shed 5 bases, and the junction held 13 bases outside the gene matches. Germline-derived CDR1 and CDR2 are SGHKS and YYEKEE (reference sequence). The CDR3 has 16 residues. This CDR3 reads CASSSDSGTGEDEQYF. CDR3 in DNA: TGTGCCAGCAGTTCTGATTCCGGGACAGGGGAAGACGAGCAGTACTTC.

V usage is TRBV30 and J usage is TRBJ2-1; TRBD2 matches at 16 bases. The CDR3 sequence is 15 residues long. Germline lookup yields CDR1 GTSNPN and CDR2 SVGIG (reference sequence). J gave up 7 bases and V 5 bases, and 5 bases lay outside the gene matches. The DNA for the CDR3 is TGTGCCTGGGGGGGACTAGCGGGAGGGAGGAATGAGCAGTTCTTC. It codes for CAWGGLAGGRNEQFF.

This clone appeared once. The chain has TRBV5-4 and TRBJ2-5; possibly TRBD2 for D (6 bases). With the DNA end fitting TRBJ2-7 better, the J assignment may be wrong. This CDR3 is 15 amino acids long. Per the germline V gene, CDR1 is SGHNT and CDR2 is YYREEE (reference sequence). The CDR3 coding sequence is TGTGCCAGCAGCGACCCTAGCGTGGGAACTTACGAGCAGTACTTC. As protein: CASSDPSVGTYEQYF.

This sequence joins TRBV5-8 and TRBJ1-2, with D possibly TRBD1 on 6 matching bases. The CDR3 has 16 amino acids. Trimming shortened V by 2 bases and J by 5 bases, and 19 bases separated the two germline ends. Germline V CDR1 and CDR2: SGHTS, YDEGEE. The CDR3 DNA follows: TGTGCCAGCAGCTTAATTTCTACAGGGAAGGGGTATGGCTACACCTTC. Protein product: CASSLISTGKGYGYTF.

This clone was found a few times. The gene calls are TRBV5-6 and TRBJ2-4, with D perhaps matching TRBD1 or TRBD2 (5 bases each). This CDR3 spans 16 amino acids. V lost 0 bases to trimming and J lost 0 bases, with 10 bases between them. Germline V CDR1 and CDR2: SGHDT, YYEEEE. The DNA of the CDR3 is TGTGCCAGCAGCTTGGGGGGGACGCTAGCCAAAAACATTCAGTACTTC. Amino acid sequence: CASSLGGTLAKNIQYF. The full variable domain, rest sourced from reference TRBV5-6 and TRBJ2-4, is DAGVTQSPTHLIKTRGQQVTLRCSPKSGHDTVSWYQQALGQGPQFIFQYYEEEERQRGNFPDRFSGHQFPNYSSELNVNALLLGDSALYLCASSLGGTLAKNIQYFGAGTRLSVL.

This chain uses TRBV12-5 with TRBJ1-1; the match to TRBD1 covers 7 bases. Germline CDR1 reads LGHNT; CDR2 reads FRNRAP. V gave up 4 bases and J gave up 1 base; unmatched junction bases: 9. The CDR3 sequence is 16 residues long. The CDR3 bases are TGTGCTAGTGGTTGGGGAACGGGACAGAGGAACACTGAAGCTTTCTTT. It translates to CASGWGTGQRNTEAFF. Using reference TRBV12-5 and TRBJ1-1 for the parts outside the CDR3, the full variable domain is DARVTQTPRHKVTEMGQEVTMRCQPILGHNTVFWYRQTMMQGLELLAYFRNRAPLDDSGMPKDRFSAEMPDATLATLKIQPSEPRDSAVYFCASGWGTGQRNTEAFFGQGTRLTVV.

The chain carries TRBV11-3 and TRBJ2-7; the D gene is possibly TRBD2 (5 bases). CDR1 is SGHNT, CDR2 YENEEA, per germline. V shed 6 bases and J shed 1 base, with 10 bases lying between them. This CDR3 has 13 residues. CDR3 nucleotides: TGTGCCAGCAGAGGAGGTTCTTCCTACGAGCAGTACTTC. Translated: CASRGGSSYEQYF.

This clone was seen a handful of times. The chain employs TRBV28 and TRBJ1-2; 7 bases align to TRBD1. Germline V gene data show CDR1 as MDHEN and CDR2 as SYDVKM. V was pared by 11 bases and J by 8 bases, with 26 bases of the junction left unmatched. This CDR3 comprises 17 residues. Here the CDR3 DNA reads TGTGCCGCCGAAGAGAGGAAACCCCGGGACAGAATTTGGGGCTACACCTTC. It yields the protein CAAEERKPRDRIWGYTF.

The V gene is TRBV5-1, the J gene TRBJ1-5; 8 positions match TRBD1. The length of the CDR3 is 15 residues. CDR1 and CDR2 (germline): SGHRS, YFSETQ. The V gene end was trimmed by 0 bases and the J gene end by 5 bases; junction bases not matched to a gene: 4. CDR3 sequence (DNA): TGCGCCAGCAGCTTGGGACAGGGGATGGATCAGCCCCAGCATTTT. This encodes CASSLGQGMDQPQHF.

This rearrangement joins TRBV6-5 to TRBJ2-2, with 7 positions matching TRBD1. With 0 bases clipped from V and 5 bases from J, the junction kept 3 bases outside the gene matches. The CDR3 extends over 15 amino acids. The germline V gene encodes CDR1 MNHEY and CDR2 SVGAGI. The CDR3 region has the DNA TGTGCCAGCAGTTACTCAGGGGGCGGGACCGGGGAGCTGTTTTTT. Translation: CASSYSGGGTGELFF.

CDR3 loop: CASSIGLYNEKLFF. In DNA form, the CDR3 reads TGTGCCAGTAGTATAGGATTGTACAATGAAAAACTGTTTTTT. The chain has TRBV19 and TRBJ1-4; no clear D gene. Trimming took 1 base from V and 5 from J, leaving 8 bases between them. Germline V CDR1 and CDR2: LNHDA, SQIVND (reference sequence). This CDR3 contains 14 residues.

The rearrangement links TRBV6-5 to TRBJ1-4; a weak D match, TRBD1 (6 bases). CDR3 length: 14 amino acids. The V gene lost 6 bases and the J gene lost 5 bases, with 13 bases spanning the gap. Germline lookup yields CDR1 MNHEY and CDR2 SVGAGI. Here the CDR3 DNA reads TGTGCCAGCAGGGAACAGGGCTTCAATGAAAAACTGTTTTTT. This codes for CASREQGFNEKLFF.

V gene TRBV28 combines with J gene TRBJ2-1; 9 bases map to TRBD2. The CDR3 extends over 17 amino acids. Germline V lookup: CDR1 MDHEN, CDR2 SYDVKM. The J segment lost 0 bases and the V segment lost 1 base, leaving 4 bases of the junction unmatched. This chain's CDR3 is CASSLYSAGGSYNEQFF. The CDR3 DNA sequence: TGTGCCAGCAGTTTATATTCAGCGGGAGGCTCCTACAATGAGCAGTTCTTC.

The CDR3 DNA sequence: TGTGCCAGCATAGTATCATCGTCAGGGGGCAGTCAGCCCCAGCATTTT. Amino acid sequence: CASIVSSSGGSQPQHF. This sequence joins TRBV6-6 and TRBJ1-5; 8 bases agree with TRBD1. This CDR3 contains 16 residues. Trimming took 7 bases from V and 6 from J; bases not matched to a gene: 14. Germline V CDR1 and CDR2: MNHNY, SVGAGI (reference sequence).

The V gene is TRBV7-8, the J gene TRBJ1-1; the D gene is possibly TRBD1 (5 bases). Germline V gives CDR1 SGHVS, CDR2 FQNEAQ. The CDR3 runs to 16 residues. V shed 0 bases and J shed 4 bases, with 15 bases lying between them. The CDR3 spells CASSLARGYQGTEAFF. CDR3 nucleotides: TGTGCCAGCAGCTTAGCTCGTGGGTATCAGGGCACTGAAGCTTTCTTT.

This rearrangement joins TRBV28 to TRBJ2-7, with 7 bases matching TRBD2. The ends lost 6 bases at V and 4 bases at J; junction bases unmatched: 9. This CDR3 has 14 residues. The V gene's germline CDR1 is MDHEN and CDR2 SYDVKM. The CDR3 spells CASRSPRGGYEQYF. The DNA of the CDR3 is TGTGCCAGCAGATCACCACGCGGGGGATACGAGCAGTACTTC.

The chain is built from TRBV10-2 and TRBJ1-1, with D unclear. Germline CDR1 and CDR2: WSHSY and SAAADI. The CDR3 has 14 residues. V dropped 2 bases and J dropped 5 bases, with 12 bases sitting between them. This CDR3 is CASSENSPRTEAFF. Written as DNA, the CDR3 is TGCGCCAGCAGTGAGAACAGCCCCAGGACTGAAGCTTTCTTT.

This clone was counted a few times. This chain connects TRBV6-5 to TRBJ1-1; the D is unclear. V lost 1 base to trimming and J lost 1 base, with 10 bases between them. Germline CDR1 is MNHEY and CDR2 is SVGAGI. This CDR3 has 15 residues. The CDR3 spells CASSYYQVPNTEAFF. For the CDR3, the DNA is TGTGCCAGCAGTTACTATCAGGTGCCGAACACTGAAGCTTTCTTT.